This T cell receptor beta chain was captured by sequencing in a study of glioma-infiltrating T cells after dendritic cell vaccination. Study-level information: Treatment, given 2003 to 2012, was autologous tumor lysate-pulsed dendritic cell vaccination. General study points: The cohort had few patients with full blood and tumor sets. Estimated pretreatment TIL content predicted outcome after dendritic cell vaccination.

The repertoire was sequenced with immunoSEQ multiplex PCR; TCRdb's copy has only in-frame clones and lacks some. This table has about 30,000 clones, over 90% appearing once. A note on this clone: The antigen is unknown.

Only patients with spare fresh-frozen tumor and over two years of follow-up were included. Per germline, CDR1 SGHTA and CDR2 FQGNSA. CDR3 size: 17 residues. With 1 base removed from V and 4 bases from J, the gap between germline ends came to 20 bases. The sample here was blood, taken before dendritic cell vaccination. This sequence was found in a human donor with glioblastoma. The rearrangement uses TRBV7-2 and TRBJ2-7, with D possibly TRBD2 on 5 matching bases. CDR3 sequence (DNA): TGTGCCAGCAGCTTAGTCGGCACGCAACGGGGATCTTACGAGCAGTACTTC. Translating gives CASSLVGTQRGSYEQYF.